Listed below are T cell receptor beta chains from one sample, sequenced in a study of T cells in Graves' hyperthyroidism and ophthalmopathy. MiXCR was run by TCRdb on the multiplex PCR reads, yielding one entry per CDR3 protein. The sample shows about 350,000 distinct CDR3 sequences, 17% of them seen only once. Sequenced: blood. These TCRs come from a woman in her thirties with Graves' hyperthyroidism that later progressed to Graves' ophthalmopathy. The CDR3 runs from the conserved cysteine through the conserved F or W.

v_gene	j_gene	CDR3aa
TRBV19	TRBJ2-1	CASSTSYGPKEQFF
TRBV12-3/TRBV12-4	TRBJ1-1	CASSLAGVGVEAFF
TRBV5-5	TRBJ2-2	CASSRTTGTGELFF
TRBV27	TRBJ1-1	CASSLLQGAATEAFF
TRBV5-1	TRBJ2-1	CASSPGWTELGKNEQFF
TRBV11-2	TRBJ2-1	CASSLGGLQAYNEQFF
TRBV28	TRBJ1-3	CASSTTDSSGNTIYF
TRBV7-2	TRBJ2-3	CASSLVEGMSDTQYF
TRBV29-1	TRBJ1-2	CSVEVQGSTF
TRBV7-8	TRBJ1-3	CASSLLDRVSGNTIYF
TRBV6-1	TRBJ2-3	CASREGGLHTDTQYF
TRBV20-1	TRBJ2-7	CSAQKTGDEQYF
TRBV11-2	TRBJ2-3	CASSHRTGSDTDTQYF
TRBV6-2/TRBV6-3	TRBJ2-7	CASRQGTGGEQYF
TRBV28	TRBJ1-1	CASTPEGAGGKGGDAFF
TRBV6-1	TRBJ2-5	CASGPPRAQYF
TRBV5-1	TRBJ1-5	CASSLDGGTGTGGNQPQHF
TRBV6-1	TRBJ2-5	CASSEGLVQETQYF
TRBV19	TRBJ2-7	CASSIASGGTYEQYF
TRBV5-6	TRBJ2-7	CASSLLVRANYEQYF
TRBV12-5	TRBJ2-2	CASADTTGGYTGELFF
TRBV6-1	TRBJ2-1	CASRETGVRNEQFF
TRBV11-2	TRBJ1-1	CASSLGDWGGRNTEAFF
TRBV5-1	TRBJ2-2	CASSLGGMATGELFF
TRBV11-2	TRBJ2-5	CASSLSSWPDSVETQYF
TRBV9	TRBJ2-1	CASSLKRETPSNEQFF
TRBV2	TRBJ2-5	CASSDDGASQETQYF
TRBV2	TRBJ2-3	CASSETGSSTDTQYF
TRBV5-1	TRBJ1-1	CASSRGDLMNTEAFF
TRBV5-1	TRBJ2-1	CASSSLPRSSYNEQFF
TRBV9	TRBJ2-7	CASSEGSGFTYEQYF
TRBV9	TRBJ2-3	CASSRTSGETNTQYF
TRBV5-1	TRBJ2-3	CASSVNPESTDTQYF
TRBV9	TRBJ1-6	CASKSGGLYSPLHF
TRBV5-4	TRBJ2-1	CATIEGVGHYNEQFF
TRBV28	TRBJ1-1	CASSLVAGHHFMNTEAFF
TRBV10-2	TRBJ2-7	CASSESQAGWPYEQYF
TRBV10-2	TRBJ1-5	CASSEVVRDISNQPQHF
TRBV7-9	TRBJ2-1	CASSFPSAEGQFF
TRBV20-1	TRBJ2-7	CSASLGYEQYF